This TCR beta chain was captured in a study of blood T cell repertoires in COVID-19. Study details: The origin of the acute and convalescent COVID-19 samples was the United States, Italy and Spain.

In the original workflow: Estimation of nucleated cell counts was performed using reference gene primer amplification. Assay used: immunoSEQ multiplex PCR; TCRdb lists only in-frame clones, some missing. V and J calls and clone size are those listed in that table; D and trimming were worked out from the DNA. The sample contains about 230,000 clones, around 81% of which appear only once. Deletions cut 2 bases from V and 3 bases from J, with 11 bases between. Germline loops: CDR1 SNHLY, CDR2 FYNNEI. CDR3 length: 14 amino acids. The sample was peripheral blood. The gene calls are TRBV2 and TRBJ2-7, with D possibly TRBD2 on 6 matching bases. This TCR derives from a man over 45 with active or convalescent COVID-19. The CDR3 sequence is CASSETGLRYEQYF. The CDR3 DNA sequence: TGTGCCAGCAGTGAAACGGGACTGCGCTACGAGCAGTACTTC. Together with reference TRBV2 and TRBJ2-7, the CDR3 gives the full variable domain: EPEVTQTPSHQVTQMGQEVILRCVPISNHLYFYWYRQILGQKVEFLVSFYNNEISEKSEIFDDQFSVERPDGSNFTLKIRSTKLEDSAMYFCASSETGLRYEQYFGPGTRLTVT.